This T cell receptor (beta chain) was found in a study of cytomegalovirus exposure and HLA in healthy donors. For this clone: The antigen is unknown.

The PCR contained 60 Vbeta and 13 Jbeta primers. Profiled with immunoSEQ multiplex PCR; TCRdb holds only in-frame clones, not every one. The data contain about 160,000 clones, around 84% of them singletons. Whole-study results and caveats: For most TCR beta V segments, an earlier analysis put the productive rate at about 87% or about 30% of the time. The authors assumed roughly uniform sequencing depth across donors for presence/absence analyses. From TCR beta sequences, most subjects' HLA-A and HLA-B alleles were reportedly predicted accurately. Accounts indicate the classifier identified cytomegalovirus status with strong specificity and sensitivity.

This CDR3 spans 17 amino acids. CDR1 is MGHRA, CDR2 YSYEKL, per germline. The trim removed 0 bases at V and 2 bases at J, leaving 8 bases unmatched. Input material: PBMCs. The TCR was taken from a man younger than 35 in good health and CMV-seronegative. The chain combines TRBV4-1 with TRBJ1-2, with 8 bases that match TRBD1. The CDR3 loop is CASSQDGTGLINYGYTF. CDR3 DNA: TGCGCCAGCAGCCAAGATGGGACAGGCCTAATCAACTATGGCTACACCTTC.